The sequence of this T cell receptor beta chain was determined in a study of blood T cells in healthy people across ages. Overall study: Capture by template switching was about one barcoded beta molecule per two T cells. Study outcomes and limitations: With unsorted PBMCs, a conclusive comparison of naive versus antigen-experienced cells was not possible.

CDR3 length: 16 amino acids. V was pared by 4 bases and J by 11 bases, with 27 bases between. CDR1 SGHKS and CDR2 YYEKEE come from the germline V gene (reference sequence). Of note for this clonotype: The antigen is undetermined.

A second PCR of about 7 to 12 cycles used a sample-barcoded 5' primer and a J-beta primer mix. A template-switch adaptor with 12 random nucleotides tagged each cDNA molecule. MiXCR, run by TCRdb on the 5' RACE reads, gives a single entry per CDR3 protein. The table includes some 640,000 distinct CDR3 sequences, over 45% detected once. The chain recombines TRBV5-5 with TRBJ2-5, with a tentative D call TRBD2 (6 bases). The sample comprised blood. The TCR sequence derives from a woman aged 55-70 years in good health. The CDR3 here is CASSEGRDLNYNEQYF. The CDR3 nucleotides are TGTGCCAGCAGCGAGGGGCGGGATCTTAACTACAATGAGCAGTACTTC.